Described below is a single TCR beta chain sequence and its context. The method was immunoSEQ multiplex PCR; TCRdb's version includes in-frame clones alone and lacks a portion of them. The repertoire holds 300,000 to 400,000 clones, with approximately 81% as singletons. The source of the sample is a study of Ad26.COV2.S vaccination and SARS-CoV-2 variants. Study at large: The trial was COV1001 and the donor's arm was Ad26.COV2.S.

The sample's treatment: roughly 18 received Ad26.COV2.S at low or high dose, single or two shots; several received placebo; per-sample allocation not given. On day 63 after the first injection, vaccine and placebo recipients gave samples. The origin of this receptor is a person aged 18-60 years who received the Ad26.COV2.S COVID-19 vaccine or a placebo. Specimen: peripheral blood, collected in a trial of Ad26.COV2.S vaccine versus placebo.

CDR3 sequence: CASSLTGQGNEKLFF. CDR3 nucleotide sequence: TGTGCCAGCAGTTTAACAGGACAGGGTAATGAAAAACTGTTTTTT. The J gene is TRBJ1-4, the V gene TRBV28; 8 positions agree with TRBD1. CDR1 is MDHEN, CDR2 SYDVKM, per germline. J gave up 4 bases and V 2 bases, and 3 bases lay outside the gene matches. The CDR3 runs to 15 residues. The full variable domain, rest sourced from reference TRBV28 and TRBJ1-4, is DVKVTQSSRYLVKRTGEKVFLECVQDMDHENMFWYRQDPGLGLRLIYFSYDVKMKEKGDIPEGYSVSREKKERFSLILESASTNQTSMYLCASSLTGQGNEKLFFGSGTQLSVL.